This TCR beta chain is drawn from a study of beta chain features in type 1 diabetes. All of the isolated RNA was reverse transcribed, so expressed TCRB transcripts were sequenced. TCRdb's copy holds only in-frame clones and misses some; the assay was immunoSEQ multiplex PCR. There are about 290,000 clones in the sample; 8% occur only once, and under 1.3% lies in the top ten. The CDR3 is 15 residues long. V was pared by 5 bases and J by 0 bases, with 11 bases between. The germline V gene encodes CDR1 SGHTA and CDR2 FQGTGA. There are a few counts of this clone. Its antigen remains unidentified. Study-wide results and limits: Sampled from patients, naive, central memory and Treg TCRB repertoires appeared more similar than those sampled from healthy donors. Among all four CD4+ subsets, Type 1 diabetes patients had TCRB CDR3s that were moderately but significantly shorter.

The sequence was collected from a woman in her late teens or twenties in good health. This chain uses TRBV7-3 with TRBJ1-3; D uncertain. The specimen sequenced was central memory CD4+ T cells from blood. For the CDR3, the DNA is TGTGCCAGCAGCCCCGACACCCACTCTGGAAACACCATATATTTT. Translated: CASSPDTHSGNTIYF.